Below are 6 T cell receptor beta chains sequenced from a single sample in a study of CD8 T cells in Susac syndrome. An input of 0.5 to 1 ug of RNA was subjected to reverse transcription using random hexamers. MiXCR, applied by TCRdb to the immunoSEQ multiplex PCR reads, yields one record per CDR3 protein. The sample lists 250,000 to 300,000 distinct CDR3 sequences; 70% to 90% were seen once. Material for sequencing was CD8+ T cells from PBMCs. All receptors come from a human donor with multiple sclerosis.

The rearrangement links TRBV5-4 to TRBJ2-5; D is possibly TRBD2 (5 bases). The germline CDR1 and CDR2 sequences are SGHNT and YYREEE (reference sequence). This CDR3 has 15 residues. V was clipped by 4 bases and J by 5 bases, with 18 bases between them. The chain's CDR3 is CASSRWRSVGETQYF. The CDR3 DNA sequence: TGTGCCAGCAGCCGCTGGAGGTCGGTTGGGGAGACCCAGTACTTC. Full variable domain (remainder filled in from reference TRBV5-4 and TRBJ2-5): ETGVTQSPTHLIKTRGQQVTLRCSSQSGHNTVSWYQQALGQGPQFIFQYYREEENGRGNFPPRFSGLQFPNYSSELNVNALELDDSALYLCASSRWRSVGETQYFGPGTRLLVL.

The CDR3 reads CSARTSASRETQYF. The CDR3 DNA reads as TGCAGTGCTAGGACTTCCGCGTCGAGGGAGACCCAGTACTTC. The rearrangement links TRBV20-1 to TRBJ2-5; D uncertain. The germline V gene has CDR1 DFQATT and CDR2 SNEGSKA (reference sequence). Trimming pared 3 bases from V and 5 bases from J, leaving 16 bases between. The CDR3 runs 14 residues.

The chain links TRBV20-1 to TRBJ2-7; 12 positions agree with TRBD2. CDR1 and CDR2 (germline): DFQATT, SNEGSKA (reference sequence). After removal of 3 bases from V and 3 bases from J, the junction contained 9 bases not matched to a gene. The CDR3 runs 16 residues. In nucleotides, the CDR3 is TGCAGTGCTAGGTTGACTAGCGGGAGCGCCTACTACGAGCAGTACTTC. Translating gives CSARLTSGSAYYEQYF.

J is TRBJ2-7 and V is TRBV4-1; TRBD2 matches at 9 bases. V lost 0 bases, J lost 6 bases, and 9 bases stayed unmatched. Per germline, CDR1 MGHRA and CDR2 YSYEKL. The CDR3 is 16 amino acids. The CDR3 DNA reads as TGCGCCAGCAGCCAAGATCTAGTAGCGGGGGCCCCCGAGCAGTACTTC. Translating gives CASSQDLVAGAPEQYF.

The chain recombines TRBV2 with TRBJ2-7; D remains unclear. The CDR3 is made up of 16 amino acids. Trimming pared 2 bases from V and 0 bases from J, leaving 14 bases between. CDR1 and CDR2 (germline): SNHLY, FYNNEI. The CDR3 nucleotides read TGTGCCAGCAGTGAACCCTGGGATAGCAGCTCCTACGAGCAGTACTTC. Translating it yields CASSEPWDSSSYEQYF. The variable domain in full, completed from reference TRBV2 and TRBJ2-7, reads EPEVTQTPSHQVTQMGQEVILRCVPISNHLYFYWYRQILGQKVEFLVSFYNNEISEKSEIFDDQFSVERPDGSNFTLKIRSTKLEDSAMYFCASSEPWDSSSYEQYFGPGTRLTVT.

The chain links TRBV28 to TRBJ2-7; 7 bases align to TRBD2. The CDR3 loop spans 14 amino acids. Germline V gene lookup returns CDR1 MDHEN and CDR2 SYDVKM. V was clipped by 3 bases and J by 2 bases; unmatched bases: 4. CDR3 region: CASSLGGSPYEQYF. CDR3 coding DNA: TGTGCCAGCAGTTTGGGGGGGAGTCCCTACGAGCAGTACTTC.